A single sample gave rise to the 17 T cell receptor beta chains below, sequenced in a study of cytomegalovirus exposure and HLA in healthy donors. PCR was performed using 60 Vbeta and 13 Jbeta primers. Sequencing was performed with immunoSEQ multiplex PCR; in TCRdb, only in-frame clones are kept and a portion is missing. This table holds 110,000 to 150,000 clones, roughly 82% found once. Sample: PBMCs. These receptors all come from a man younger than 45 in good health and CMV-seronegative.

The chain joins TRBV11-1 to TRBJ2-1; possibly TRBD1 for D (5 bases). The CDR3 sequence is 15 residues long. Deletions cut 1 base from V and 8 bases from J, with 15 bases between. Germline V gives CDR1 SGHAT, CDR2 FQDESV (reference sequence). The CDR3 nucleotides are TGTGCCAGCAGCTTAGGGGCAGGGAAAGGCCATGAGCAGTTCTTC. Translation gives CASSLGAGKGHEQFF.

The V call is TRBV28, the J call TRBJ2-7; D is ambiguous. V dropped 4 bases and J dropped 4 bases, with 8 bases sitting between them. This CDR3 region has 12 residues. Looked up from germline, CDR1 is MDHEN and CDR2 is SYDVKM. The CDR3 DNA sequence: TGTGCCAGCAGTTCCCCCCTTTACGAGCAGTACTTC. It translates to CASSSPLYEQYF.

The rearrangement links TRBV19 to TRBJ2-5, with D perhaps matching TRBD1 (6 bases). The length of the CDR3 is 10 residues. V shed 11 bases and J shed 5 bases, with 9 bases lying between them. Germline V CDR1 and CDR2: LNHDA, SQIVND (reference sequence). The CDR3 reads CASQGETQYF. The CDR3 DNA sequence: TGTGCCTCCCAGGGGGAGACCCAGTACTTC.

The chain uses TRBV19 and TRBJ2-1, with a possible D match to TRBD2 (5 bases). The CDR3 length is 15 residues. Trimming pared 2 bases from V and 7 bases from J, leaving 15 bases between. Germline CDR1 and CDR2: LNHDA and SQIVND (reference sequence). The CDR3 region has the DNA TGTGCCAGTAGTATAATAGGTGCGGGTGTAAATGAGCAGTTCTTC. Its protein product is CASSIIGAGVNEQFF. Full variable domain (outside the CDR3, taken from reference TRBV19 and TRBJ2-1): DGGITQSPKYLFRKEGQNVTLSCEQNLNHDAMYWYRQDPGQGLRLIYYSQIVNDFQKGDIAEGYSVSREKKESFPLTVTSAQKNPTAFYLCASSIIGAGVNEQFFGPGTRLTVL.

The chain combines TRBV6-5 with TRBJ2-7, with TRBD1 identical over 8 bases. The germline gives CDR1 MNHEY, CDR2 SVGAGI. V trimming: 6 bases; J trimming: 2 bases; junction bases outside the gene matches: 6. The CDR3 spans 14 residues. The CDR3 spells CASSQGQDPYEQYF. The CDR3 bases are TGTGCCAGCAGCCAGGGACAGGATCCCTACGAGCAGTACTTC.

This chain links TRBV7-9 with TRBJ2-5; 9 bases match TRBD1. V was clipped by 1 base and J by 4 bases; unmatched bases: 7. Germline V gives CDR1 SEHNR, CDR2 FQNEAQ (reference sequence). CDR3 length equals 16 residues. The CDR3 here is CASSLGGQGWAETQYF. The DNA for the CDR3 is TGTGCCAGCAGCTTAGGGGGACAGGGATGGGCAGAGACCCAGTACTTC.

The rearrangement links TRBV15 to TRBJ1-1, with D perhaps TRBD1 (6 bases). Per germline, CDR1 LNHNV and CDR2 YYDKDF (reference sequence). The CDR3 runs 14 residues. Trimming removed 3 bases from V and 6 bases from J, with 14 bases in between. This CDR3 is CATSRLGEGAEAFF. The CDR3 DNA sequence: TGTGCCACCAGCAGGTTGGGGGAGGGGGCTGAAGCTTTCTTT.

V gene TRBV18 combines with J gene TRBJ1-3; no definite D call. CDR1 and CDR2 from the germline V gene are KGHSH and LQKENI. Trimming removed 3 bases from V and 1 base from J, with 10 bases in between. This CDR3 contains 15 residues. The CDR3 protein is CASSPRGLSGNTIYF. The CDR3 bases are TGTGCCAGCTCACCGCGAGGGCTATCTGGAAACACCATATATTTT.

This clone was picked up one time. The V gene is TRBV5-1, the J gene TRBJ2-7, with D perhaps matching TRBD1 (5 bases). This CDR3 has 13 residues. Germline V gene data show CDR1 as SGHRS and CDR2 as YFSETQ. The V gene lost 1 base and the J gene lost 5 bases, with 10 bases spanning the gap. The CDR3 is CASSLQSRDEQYF. As DNA, the CDR3 is TGCGCCAGCAGCTTGCAATCCAGGGACGAGCAGTACTTC.

The chain joins TRBV7-2 to TRBJ2-5; 9 positions agree with TRBD2. The CDR3 is 16 residues long. Germline values: CDR1 SGHTA, CDR2 FQGNSA. Trimming at V came to 5 bases and at J to 11 bases, leaving 18 bases not matched to a gene. CDR3: CASSKGLVAGVGEQYF. The CDR3 nucleotides read TGTGCCAGCAGCAAAGGGCTGGTAGCGGGAGTGGGGGAGCAGTACTTC.

This chain connects TRBV28 to TRBJ1-5; D is ambiguous. The V end was cut by 6 bases, the J end by 3 bases, with 9 bases between. The CDR3 totals 13 residues. Germline lookup yields CDR1 MDHEN and CDR2 SYDVKM. CDR3 loop: CASSGRNNQPQHF. The CDR3 coding sequence is TGTGCCAGCAGCGGGAGGAACAATCAGCCCCAGCATTTT. The whole variable domain, remainder taken from reference TRBV28 and TRBJ1-5, is DVKVTQSSRYLVKRTGEKVFLECVQDMDHENMFWYRQDPGLGLRLIYFSYDVKMKEKGDIPEGYSVSREKKERFSLILESASTNQTSMYLCASSGRNNQPQHFGDGTRLSIL.

DNA for the CDR3: TGTGCCAGCAGCTCCCGACTAGTCAGGCTTACAGATACGCAGTATTTT. Translated: CASSSRLVRLTDTQYF. This chain connects TRBV5-6 to TRBJ2-3; D might be TRBD2 (6 bases). The germline V and J ends were trimmed by 3 bases and 3 bases, with 17 bases remaining between them. Germline assignment: CDR1 SGHDT and CDR2 YYEEEE. The CDR3 length is 16 residues.

The chain joins TRBV2 to TRBJ2-5, with no clear D. The germline CDR1 and CDR2 sequences are SNHLY and FYNNEI. The CDR3 contains 14 residues. With 7 bases removed from V and 4 bases from J, the gap between germline ends came to 16 bases. Here the CDR3 reads CASKRSWSVETQYF. CDR3 DNA sequence: TGTGCCAGCAAGAGAAGTTGGTCGGTAGAGACCCAGTACTTC.

This chain connects TRBV19 to TRBJ2-3; D might be TRBD2 (5 bases). V was shortened by 4 bases and J by 4 bases, with 15 bases between the two germline ends. The CDR3 totals 15 residues. Germline lookup yields CDR1 LNHDA and CDR2 SQIVND (reference sequence). The CDR3 loop is CASSTPGFKADTQYF. As DNA, the CDR3 is TGTGCCAGTAGTACTCCGGGGTTTAAAGCAGATACGCAGTATTTT.

J is TRBJ1-2 and V is TRBV5-6, with 7 bases that match TRBD1. Germline V gene lookup returns CDR1 SGHDT and CDR2 YYEEEE. J lost 2 bases, V lost 4 bases, and 2 bases had no gene match. This CDR3 contains 13 residues. CDR3 in amino acids: CASSPGQNYGYTF. CDR3 coding DNA: TGTGCCAGCAGCCCGGGACAGAACTATGGCTACACCTTC.

This clone was seen a handful of times. The chain joins TRBV27 to TRBJ2-7; TRBD1 aligns across 7 bases. The CDR3 runs 11 residues. The germline gives CDR1 MNHEY, CDR2 SMNVEV (reference sequence). The V segment lost 9 bases and the J segment 4 bases; nucleotides outside the gene matches: 3. The CDR3 spells CASKQGYEQYF. The CDR3 coding sequence is TGTGCCAGTAAACAGGGGTACGAGCAGTACTTC.

This chain connects TRBV7-9 to TRBJ2-7; a weak D match, TRBD1 (6 bases). The CDR3 runs 14 residues. From germline, CDR1 is SEHNR and CDR2 FQNEAQ (reference sequence). The V and J ends lost 7 bases and 1 base respectively, with 14 bases between them. The chain's CDR3 is CASNAGDRSYEQYF. In nucleotides, the CDR3 is TGTGCCAGCAACGCAGGAGACAGGTCCTACGAGCAGTACTTC.